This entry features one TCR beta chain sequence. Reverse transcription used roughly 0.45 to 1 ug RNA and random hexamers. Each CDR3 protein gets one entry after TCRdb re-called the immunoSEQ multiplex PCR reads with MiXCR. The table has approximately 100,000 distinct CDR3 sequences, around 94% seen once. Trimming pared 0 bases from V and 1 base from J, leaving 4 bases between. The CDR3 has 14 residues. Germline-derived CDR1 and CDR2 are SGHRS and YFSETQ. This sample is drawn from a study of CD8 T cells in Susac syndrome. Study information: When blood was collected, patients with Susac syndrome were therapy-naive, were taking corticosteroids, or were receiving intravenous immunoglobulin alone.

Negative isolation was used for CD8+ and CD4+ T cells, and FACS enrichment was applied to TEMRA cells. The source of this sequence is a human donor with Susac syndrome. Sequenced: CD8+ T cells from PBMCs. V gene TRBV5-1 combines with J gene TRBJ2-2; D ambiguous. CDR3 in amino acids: CASSLVVNTGELFF. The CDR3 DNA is TGCGCCAGCAGCTTGGTGGTGAACACCGGGGAGCTGTTTTTT. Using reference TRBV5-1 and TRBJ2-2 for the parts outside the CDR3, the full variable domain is KAGVTQTPRYLIKTRGQQVTLSCSPISGHRSVSWYQQTPGQGLQFLFEYFSETQRNKGNFPGRFSGRQFSNSRSEMNVSTLELGDSALYLCASSLVVNTGELFFGEGSRLTVL.